This entry features one T cell receptor beta chain sequence. Its specificity is not known. The V end lost 0 bases, the J end lost 2 bases, and 16 bases lay between the germline ends. This CDR3 has 16 amino acids. Germline CDR1 and CDR2: DFQATT and SNEGSKA (reference sequence). Every sample yielded at least 6.5 million isolated PBMCs. The sample comes from a study of blood T cells in healthy people across ages. Study-level results: From one million sequenced T cells, diversity estimates were lower bounds. TCR beta diversity, measured per million T cells, fell in a roughly linear way with age.

Then a second PCR, running roughly 7 to 12 cycles, was carried out with a sample-barcoded 5' primer and a J-beta primer mix. TCRdb used MiXCR to reprocess the 5' RACE reads, holding one entry per CDR3 protein. This table has about 750,000 distinct CDR3 sequences, about 53% appearing once. Sequencing was carried out using blood. The receptor comes from a man older than 75 in good health. The chain has TRBV20-1 and TRBJ2-5; tentatively, D is TRBD1 (5 bases). CDR3: CSARDPHLDTQETQYF. The CDR3 nucleotides read TGCAGTGCTAGAGACCCACACTTGGACACACAAGAGACCCAGTACTTC.